These 24 T cell receptor beta chains originate from one sample sequenced in a study of blood T cell repertoires in COVID-19. Profiled with immunoSEQ multiplex PCR; TCRdb holds only in-frame clones, not every one. The data hold a few hundred thousand clones, with 89% observed a single time. Sequenced input: peripheral blood. Source of these receptors: a man aged 18-30 years who had recovered from COVID-19.

The chain employs TRBV7-2 and TRBJ1-1; D perhaps matches TRBD1 (5 bases). Germline V gene sequence: CDR1 SGHTA, CDR2 FQGNSA. V lost 6 bases to trimming and J lost 7 bases, with 9 bases between them. The CDR3 is 11 amino acids. As DNA, the CDR3 is TGTGCCAGCAGTCAGGGTTTTGAAGCTTTCTTT. Translated, it gives CASSQGFEAFF.

The J gene is TRBJ2-7, the V gene TRBV27, with 8 bases aligning to TRBD1. The CDR3 totals 17 residues. The V segment lost 2 bases and the J segment 2 bases; nucleotides outside the gene matches: 11. Germline CDR1 and CDR2: MNHEY and SMNVEV (reference sequence). In DNA, the CDR3 is TGTGCCAGCAGTTTAAGGACAGGGTGGGGTCAGGCCTACGAGCAGTACTTC. Translation: CASSLRTGWGQAYEQYF.

The chain couples TRBV29-1 to TRBJ1-5; TRBD1 agrees at 9 bases. Germline V CDR1 and CDR2: SQVTM, ANQGSEA. V lost 6 bases, J lost 7 bases, and 7 bases stayed unmatched. The CDR3 runs 13 residues. Here the CDR3 DNA reads TGCAGCGTCATGACAGGGGGGAGCCAGCCCCAGCATTTT. This translates into CSVMTGGSQPQHF.

The chain has TRBV27 and TRBJ1-1, with D perhaps TRBD1 (6 bases). V dropped 1 base and J dropped 5 bases, with 17 bases sitting between them. Germline CDR1 reads MNHEY; CDR2 reads SMNVEV (reference sequence). CDR3 length: 16 residues. The chain's CDR3 is CASSLYTGGRWTEAFF. The CDR3 DNA sequence: TGTGCCAGCAGTTTATATACCGGGGGGCGGTGGACTGAAGCTTTCTTT.

This clone is a singleton in its sample. This chain uses TRBV6-6 with TRBJ2-7, with D perhaps TRBD2 (7 bases). Germline loops: CDR1 MNHNY, CDR2 SVGAGI (reference sequence). The ends were cut back, 1 base at V and 0 bases at J, with 10 bases in the middle. This CDR3 comprises 15 residues. The CDR3 here is CASSYWAGASYEQYF. Written as DNA, the CDR3 is TGTGCCAGCAGTTACTGGGCGGGGGCCTCCTACGAGCAGTACTTC.

The V gene is TRBV4-1, the J gene TRBJ2-7; 10 bases are shared with TRBD1. Germline trimming cut 4 bases from V and 7 bases from J; bases unmatched to any gene: 19. Germline assignment: CDR1 MGHRA and CDR2 YSYEKL. The CDR3 is made up of 18 amino acids. CDR3 protein: CASSPLWDRGFGPGEQYF. CDR3 DNA: TGCGCCAGCAGCCCCCTATGGGACAGGGGTTTCGGACCTGGGGAGCAGTACTTC.

CDR3 DNA sequence: TGTGCCAGCTCACCAGGACAGCTAAGCTCCTACAATGAGCAGTTCTTC. Protein product: CASSPGQLSSYNEQFF. This chain uses TRBV18 with TRBJ2-1, with a tentative D call TRBD1 (6 bases). V shed 2 bases and J shed 0 bases, with 11 bases lying between them. Germline V CDR1 and CDR2: KGHSH, LQKENI. This CDR3 has 16 amino acids.

This clone was picked up one time. The rearrangement links TRBV5-5 to TRBJ2-7; TRBD1 aligns across 10 bases. CDR1 is SGHKS, CDR2 YYEKEE, per germline (reference sequence). V lost 0 bases and J lost 0; bases outside the gene matches: 3. The CDR3 is made up of 16 amino acids. In DNA form, the CDR3 reads TGTGCCAGCAGCTTGGGGGGACAGGGGATCTCCTACGAGCAGTACTTC. Protein: CASSLGGQGISYEQYF.

V gene TRBV5-1 combines with J gene TRBJ1-2, with D perhaps TRBD1 (5 bases). Looked up from germline, CDR1 is SGHRS and CDR2 is YFSETQ. The CDR3 is 16 amino acids. The ends were cut back, 4 bases at V and 3 bases at J, with 19 bases in the middle. CDR3 bases: TGCGCCAGCAGCCCCCTAGGCAGGGATCTCTACTATGGCTACACCTTC. Translating it yields CASSPLGRDLYYGYTF.

The rearrangement links TRBV15 to TRBJ2-7; 8 bases are a match to TRBD2. CDR3 length: 14 residues. The J segment lost 4 bases and the V segment lost 3 bases, leaving 5 bases of the junction unmatched. Germline CDR1 and CDR2: LNHNV and YYDKDF (reference sequence). CDR3 sequence: CATSRAREGYEQYF. In nucleotides, the CDR3 is TGTGCCACCAGCAGGGCTCGGGAGGGGTACGAGCAGTACTTC.

The chain employs TRBV2 and TRBJ2-2; possibly TRBD2 for D (6 bases). This CDR3 spans 15 amino acids. The V end was cut by 3 bases, the J end by 7 bases, with 15 bases between. CDR1 is SNHLY and CDR2 is FYNNEI in the germline V gene. The CDR3 DNA sequence: TGTGCCAGCAGTGAGGACTACTATAATAACGGGGAGCTGTTTTTT. Its translation: CASSEDYYNNGELFF.

There are a few counts of this clone. V gene TRBV6-2 or TRBV6-3 combines with J gene TRBJ2-1; a weak D match, TRBD2 (5 bases). Germline CDR1 and CDR2: MNHEY and SVGEGT. This CDR3 has 13 residues. The ends were cut back, 6 bases at V and 9 bases at J, with 15 bases in the middle. CDR3 nucleotides: TGTGCCAGCAGCGGAAATAGCGTAAGTGAGCAGTTCTTC. Translated, it gives CASSGNSVSEQFF.

The V and J genes are TRBV19 and TRBJ2-1; 10 nucleotides agree with TRBD1. V was pared by 5 bases and J by 5 bases, with 6 bases of the junction left unmatched. Germline V lookup: CDR1 LNHDA, CDR2 SQIVND (reference sequence). The CDR3 is 15 amino acids. CDR3 nucleotides: TGTGCCAGTAGTGACCCGGGACAGGGGAACAATGAGCAGTTCTTC. Amino acids: CASSDPGQGNNEQFF. The full variable domain, with the rest looked up from reference TRBV19 and TRBJ2-1, is DGGITQSPKYLFRKEGQNVTLSCEQNLNHDAMYWYRQDPGQGLRLIYYSQIVNDFQKGDIAEGYSVSREKKESFPLTVTSAQKNPTAFYLCASSDPGQGNNEQFFGPGTRLTVL.

This rearrangement joins TRBV5-4 to TRBJ1-3; D is perhaps TRBD1 (6 bases). The CDR3 covers 16 residues. CDR1 is SGHNT, CDR2 YYREEE, per germline (reference sequence). The V gene lost 0 bases and the J gene lost 3 bases, with 13 bases spanning the gap. CDR3 nucleotides: TGTGCCAGCAGCTTGGAAGAGGGGGGGCTTGGAAACACCATATATTTT. This translates into CASSLEEGGLGNTIYF.

The V call is TRBV9, the J call TRBJ2-3, with 7 positions matching TRBD1. V trimming: 0 bases; J trimming: 6 bases; junction bases outside the gene matches: 7. There are 15 residues in the CDR3. Germline V gene sequence: CDR1 SGDLS, CDR2 YYNGEE. The CDR3 DNA follows: TGTGCCAGCAGCGTAGAGGGACAGCCTAGGGATACGCAGTATTTT. Translating it yields CASSVEGQPRDTQYF. Drawing the rest from reference TRBV9 and TRBJ2-3, the complete variable domain is DSGVTQTPKHLITATGQRVTLRCSPRSGDLSVYWYQQSLDQGLQFLIQYYNGEERAKGNILERFSAQQFPDLHSELNLSSLELGDSALYFCASSVEGQPRDTQYFGPGTRLTVL.

This chain uses TRBV18 with TRBJ1-1; D possibly corresponds to TRBD1 (6 bases). This CDR3 is built from 14 residues. V was pared by 3 bases and J by 1 base, with 9 bases between. Germline values: CDR1 KGHSH, CDR2 LQKENI. The CDR3 protein is CASSPTTGNTEAFF. In DNA form, the CDR3 reads TGTGCCAGCTCACCTACGACAGGGAACACTGAAGCTTTCTTT.

The chain recombines TRBV6-5 with TRBJ2-3, with 10 bases fitting TRBD1. V was clipped by 4 bases and J by 9 bases; unmatched bases: 13. The CDR3 consists of 16 residues. From germline, CDR1 is MNHEY and CDR2 SVGAGI. In nucleotides, the CDR3 is TGTGCCAGCAGTTCGGGACAGGGGAGATCCGAGGGCACGCAGTATTTT. This translates into CASSSGQGRSEGTQYF.

The rearrangement links TRBV6-6 to TRBJ2-7; 10 bases agree with TRBD1. This CDR3 is 12 amino acids long. Unmatched junction bases numbered 7, after V lost 5 bases and J lost 12 bases. The V gene's germline CDR1 is MNHNY and CDR2 SVGAGI (reference sequence). This chain's CDR3 is CASSLQDRGAYF. Here the CDR3 DNA reads TGTGCCAGCAGTCTCCAGGACAGGGGGGCGTACTTC.

The chain couples TRBV12-3 or TRBV12-4 to TRBJ2-5; TRBD2 might be the D (5 bases). V dropped 6 bases and J dropped 4 bases, with 9 bases sitting between them. The length of the CDR3 is 12 residues. The CDR3 here is CASRGEGETQYF. The CDR3, as DNA: TGTGCCAGCAGGGGAGAGGGAGAGACCCAGTACTTC.

This clone was picked up one time. V is TRBV9 and J is TRBJ1-3; D is unresolved. V was trimmed by 0 bases and J by 0 bases, leaving 7 bases between them. The CDR3 is 15 amino acids. Germline values: CDR1 SGDLS, CDR2 YYNGEE. The DNA of the CDR3 is TGTGCCAGCAGCGTAGGGACTGACTCTGGAAACACCATATATTTT. This codes for CASSVGTDSGNTIYF.

In nucleotides, the CDR3 is TGTGCCAGCAGCTTAGCTTCAGGGTTCCAAGAGACCCAGTACTTC. It yields the protein CASSLASGFQETQYF. The chain is built from TRBV11-3 and TRBJ2-5; possible D gene TRBD1, 5 bases. The V end was cut by 1 base, the J end by 1 base, with 10 bases between. The CDR3 is 15 amino acids. CDR1 and CDR2 from the germline V gene are SGHNT and YENEEA.

The rearrangement uses TRBV4-3 and TRBJ2-1, with a tentative D call TRBD1 (6 bases). CDR1 LGHNA and CDR2 YSLEER come from the germline V gene. This CDR3 has 17 amino acids. V lost 0 bases and J lost 7, with 19 bases in between. The CDR3 spells CASSQDLPGAFSNEQFF. The CDR3 DNA follows: TGCGCCAGCAGCCAAGATCTTCCAGGGGCCTTCTCAAATGAGCAGTTCTTC.

This chain links TRBV19 with TRBJ1-1; 7 positions agree with TRBD1. Germline CDR1 reads LNHDA; CDR2 reads SQIVND (reference sequence). The CDR3 contains 15 residues. After removal of 6 bases from V and 4 bases from J, the junction contained 11 bases not matched to a gene. DNA for the CDR3: TGTGCCAGTAGCAATCGGCCGCAGGGGGGCACTGAAGCTTTCTTT. Translating it yields CASSNRPQGGTEAFF.

V gene TRBV27 combines with J gene TRBJ1-1, with TRBD1 matching over 8 bases. This CDR3 contains 15 residues. Germline V lookup: CDR1 MNHEY, CDR2 SMNVEV (reference sequence). J gave up 4 bases and V 6 bases, and 10 bases lay outside the gene matches. The CDR3 DNA follows: TGTGCCAGCAGATCGCTGACGGACAGGGTCACTGAAGCTTTCTTT. It codes for CASRSLTDRVTEAFF.